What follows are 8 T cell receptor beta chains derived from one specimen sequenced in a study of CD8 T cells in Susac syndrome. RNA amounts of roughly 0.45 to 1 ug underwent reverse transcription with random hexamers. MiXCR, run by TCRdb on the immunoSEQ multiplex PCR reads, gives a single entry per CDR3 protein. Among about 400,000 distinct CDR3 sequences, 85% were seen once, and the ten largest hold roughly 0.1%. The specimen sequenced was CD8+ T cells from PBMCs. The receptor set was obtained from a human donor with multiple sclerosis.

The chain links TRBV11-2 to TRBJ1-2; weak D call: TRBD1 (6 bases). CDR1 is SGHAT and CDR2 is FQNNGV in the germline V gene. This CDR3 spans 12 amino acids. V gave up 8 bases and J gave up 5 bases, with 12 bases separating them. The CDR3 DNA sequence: TGTGCCAGCGCCGGGGGGCTGTATGGCTACACCTTC. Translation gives CASAGGLYGYTF.

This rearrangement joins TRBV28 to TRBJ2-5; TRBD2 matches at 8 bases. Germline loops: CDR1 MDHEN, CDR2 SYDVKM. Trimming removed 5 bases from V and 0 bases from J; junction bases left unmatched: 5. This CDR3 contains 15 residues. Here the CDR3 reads CASSTLAGHQETQYF. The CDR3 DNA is TGTGCCAGCAGTACTCTAGCGGGTCACCAAGAGACCCAGTACTTC.

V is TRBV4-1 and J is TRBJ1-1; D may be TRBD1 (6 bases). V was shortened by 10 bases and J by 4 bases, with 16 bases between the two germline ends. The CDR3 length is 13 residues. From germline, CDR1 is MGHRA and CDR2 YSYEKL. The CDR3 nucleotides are TGCGCCACCTCACAGGGAAGGGGCACTGAAGCTTTCTTT. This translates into CATSQGRGTEAFF.

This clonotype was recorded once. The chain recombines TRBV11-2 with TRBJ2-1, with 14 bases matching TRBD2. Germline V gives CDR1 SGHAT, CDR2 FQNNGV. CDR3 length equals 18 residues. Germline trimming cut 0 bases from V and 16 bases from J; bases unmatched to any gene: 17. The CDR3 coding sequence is TGTGCCAGCAGCTTAGATATGTGGGGACTAGCGGGGGCCGAAAAATTATTCTTC. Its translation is CASSLDMWGLAGAEKLFF.

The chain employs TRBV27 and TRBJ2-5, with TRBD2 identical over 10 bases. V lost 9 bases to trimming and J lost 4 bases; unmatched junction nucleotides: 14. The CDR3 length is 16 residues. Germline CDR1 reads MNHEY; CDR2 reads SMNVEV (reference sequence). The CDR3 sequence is CASIGGAGGPGETQYF. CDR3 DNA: TGTGCCAGTATCGGTGGAGCGGGAGGGCCTGGAGAGACCCAGTACTTC.

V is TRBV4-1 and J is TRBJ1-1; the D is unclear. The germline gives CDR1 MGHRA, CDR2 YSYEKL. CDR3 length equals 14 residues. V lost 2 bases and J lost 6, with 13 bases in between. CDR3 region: CASSQTPGTAEAFF. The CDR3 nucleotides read TGCGCCAGCAGCCAAACCCCAGGCACAGCTGAAGCTTTCTTT.

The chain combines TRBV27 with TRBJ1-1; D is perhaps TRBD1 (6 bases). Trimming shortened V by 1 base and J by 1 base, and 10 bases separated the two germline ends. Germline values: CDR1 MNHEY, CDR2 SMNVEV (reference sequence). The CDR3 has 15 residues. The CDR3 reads CASSLYPQGNTEAFF. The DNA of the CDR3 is TGTGCCAGCAGTTTATACCCACAGGGGAACACTGAAGCTTTCTTT.

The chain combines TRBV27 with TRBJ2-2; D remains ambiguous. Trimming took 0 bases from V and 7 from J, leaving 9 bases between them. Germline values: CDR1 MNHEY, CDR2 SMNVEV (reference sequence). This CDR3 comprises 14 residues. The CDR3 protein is CASSLSKGVGELFF. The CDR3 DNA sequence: TGTGCCAGCAGTTTATCGAAGGGTGTCGGGGAGCTGTTTTTT.